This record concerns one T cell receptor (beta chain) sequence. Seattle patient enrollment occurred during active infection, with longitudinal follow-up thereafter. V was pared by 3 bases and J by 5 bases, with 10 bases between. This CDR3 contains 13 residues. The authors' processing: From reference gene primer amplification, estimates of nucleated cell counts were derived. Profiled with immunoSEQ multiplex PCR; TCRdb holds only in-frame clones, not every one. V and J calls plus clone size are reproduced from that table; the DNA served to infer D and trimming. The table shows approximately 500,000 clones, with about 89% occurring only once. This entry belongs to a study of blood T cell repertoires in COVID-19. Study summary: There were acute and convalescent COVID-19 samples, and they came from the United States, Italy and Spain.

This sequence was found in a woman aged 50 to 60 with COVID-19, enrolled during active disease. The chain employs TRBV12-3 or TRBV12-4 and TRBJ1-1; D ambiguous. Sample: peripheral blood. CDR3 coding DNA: TGTGCCAGCAGTTTGCAGGAATCAACTGAAGCTTTCTTT. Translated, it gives CASSLQESTEAFF.